The following is a T cell receptor (beta chain) sequence with its context. This sample was included in a study of blood T cell repertoires in COVID-19. Produced via immunoSEQ multiplex PCR; TCRdb's table is partial and in-frame only. The table records about 170,000 clones, 84% of them present only once. The sample taken for sequencing was PBMCs or T cells enriched from blood (not recorded which). The TCR originated in a man in his fifties or sixties who had recovered from COVID-19.

Here the CDR3 reads CASRVAGGRTDTQYF. The CDR3 DNA reads as TGTGCCAGCAGGGTAGCGGGGGGTAGAACAGATACGCAGTATTTT. This sequence joins TRBV7-2 and TRBJ2-3, with 10 bases aligning to TRBD2. Losses at the gene ends were 6 bases for V and 3 bases for J; bases not matched to a gene: 6. The CDR3 covers 15 residues. CDR1 is SGHTA and CDR2 is FQGNSA in the germline V gene.